Listed below are T cell receptor beta chains from one sample, sequenced in a study of CD4 T cells in relation to SARS-CoV-2 and coronaviruses. TCRdb keeps only in-frame clones here, not all; method: immunoSEQ multiplex PCR. The sample has about 17,000 clones; around 80% are singletons. Their antigens remain unidentified. The sample consisted of CD4+ T cells from PBMCs, cultured in vitro. The receptor set was obtained from a human donor in good health. CDR3s include the opening cysteine and the closing phenylalanine or tryptophan. D genes are given only for firm matches. Rows give clone size only sometimes, using once, few, many, or a class for an expanded clone.

d_call,clone_size,v_call,j_call,cdr3_aa,cdr3_nt
NA,NA,TRBV4-1,TRBJ1-6,CASSQEQRAIDNSPLHF,TGCGCCAGCAGCCAAGAACAGAGGGCGATCGATAATTCACCCCTCCACTTT
NA,NA,TRBV21-1,TRBJ1-1,CASSKVEGWDTEAFF,TGTGCCAGCAGCAAAGTGGAGGGGTGGGACACTGAAGCTTTCTTT
NA,NA,TRBV27,TRBJ2-7,CASSPLYEQYF,TGTGCCAGCAGTCCCCTATACGAGCAGTACTTC
TRBD2,NA,TRBV7-2,TRBJ2-7,CASSSTFRGVEQYF,TGTGCCAGCAGCTCCACCTTTCGGGGGGTCGAGCAGTACTTC
NA,NA,TRBV12-3/TRBV12-4,TRBJ1-1,CASFGGSEAFF,TGTGCCAGCTTCGGTGGCAGTGAAGCTTTCTTT
NA,NA,TRBV19,TRBJ1-1,CASSMAVNTEAFF,TGTGCCAGTAGTATGGCAGTCAACACTGAAGCTTTCTTT
NA,NA,TRBV5-1,TRBJ1-1,CASSFGSTTTEAFF,TGCGCCAGCAGCTTCGGGTCTACAACCACTGAAGCTTTCTTT
NA,NA,TRBV5-4,TRBJ2-5,CASSLAAQETQYF,TGTGCCAGCAGCTTGGCAGCCCAAGAGACCCAGTACTTC
NA,few,TRBV4-1,TRBJ2-2,CASSQDFGVGELFF,TGCGCCAGCAGCCAAGATTTCGGGGTCGGGGAGCTGTTTTTT
TRBD1,NA,TRBV7-9,TRBJ1-3,CASSMTGTGNTIYF,TGTGCCAGCAGCATGACAGGGACTGGAAACACCATATATTTT
NA,NA,TRBV6-5,TRBJ2-2,CASRRVSLLAGELFF,TGTGCCAGCAGGCGGGTCTCCTTGCTGGCCGGGGAGCTGTTTTTT
NA,few,TRBV11-2,TRBJ1-1,CASSSPPRRAFF,TGTGCCAGCAGCTCGCCTCCACGGAGAGCTTTCTTT
NA,NA,TRBV5-1,TRBJ2-5,CASTYLGTDQETQYF,TGCGCCAGCACTTACCTCGGTACGGACCAAGAGACCCAGTACTTC
TRBD2,NA,TRBV5-1,TRBJ2-3,CASSLERTSGTDTQYF,TGCGCCAGCAGCTTGGAACGCACTAGCGGGACAGATACGCAGTATTTT
TRBD1,NA,TRBV19,TRBJ2-1,CASSITGVVNEQFF,TGTGCCAGTAGTATAACAGGGGTGGTCAATGAGCAGTTCTTC
NA,NA,TRBV20-1,TRBJ2-5,CRGQAQETQYF,TGCAGGGGTCAGGCTCAAGAGACCCAGTACTTC
TRBD1,once,TRBV19,TRBJ1-3,CASSPPGTAGNTIYF,TGTGCCAGTAGCCCGCCCGGGACAGCTGGAAACACCATATATTTT
NA,NA,TRBV11-3,TRBJ2-3,CASSGARSTDTQYF,TGTGCCAGCAGCGGTGCCCGGAGCACAGATACGCAGTATTTT
NA,few,TRBV11-2,TRBJ1-2,CASSLSLNYGYTF,TGTGCCAGCAGCTTATCTCTTAACTATGGCTACACCTTC
NA,NA,TRBV7-9,TRBJ2-1,CASSLAAYNEQFF,TGTGCCAGCAGCTTAGCAGCCTACAATGAGCAGTTCTTC
NA,NA,TRBV5-5,TRBJ1-5,CASTPTGSQPQHF,TGTGCCAGCACCCCAACAGGCTCTCAGCCCCAGCATTTT
TRBD1,once,TRBV11-3,TRBJ1-1,CASSLGDRGEAFF,TGTGCCAGCAGCTTGGGGGACAGGGGAGAAGCTTTCTTT
TRBD2,NA,TRBV29-1,TRBJ2-1,CSVTSGDAREQFF,TGCAGCGTGACTAGCGGGGACGCCCGGGAGCAGTTCTTC
TRBD2,NA,TRBV7-9,TRBJ2-1,CASSLELAGHRNEQFF,TGTGCCAGCAGCTTAGAGCTAGCGGGTCACAGGAATGAGCAGTTCTTC
NA,NA,TRBV7-2,TRBJ2-7,CASSPSGARSYEQYF,TGTGCCAGCAGCCCCTCGGGGGCTAGGAGCTACGAGCAGTACTTC
NA,NA,TRBV10-3,TRBJ2-3,CAINGGLSTDTQYF,TGTGCCATCAATGGGGGGCTGAGCACAGATACGCAGTATTTT
TRBD1,few,TRBV4-1,TRBJ1-6,CASSEPTGNSPLHF,TGCGCCAGCAGCGAACCGACAGGGAATTCACCCCTCCACTTT
TRBD1,few,TRBV6-5,TRBJ1-1,CASTTGENTEAFF,TGTGCCAGCACGACAGGGGAGAACACTGAAGCTTTCTTT
NA,NA,TRBV2,TRBJ2-1,CASRAEPREQFF,TGTGCCAGCAGGGCAGAACCCAGGGAGCAGTTCTTC
TRBD1,NA,TRBV2,TRBJ1-2,CASSWDSWSYGYTF,TGTGCCAGCAGTTGGGACAGTTGGAGCTATGGCTACACCTTC
NA,NA,TRBV18,TRBJ1-1,CASSRSGQNTEAFF,TGTGCCAGCTCCCGATCGGGACAGAACACTGAAGCTTTCTTT
NA,NA,TRBV9,TRBJ1-6,CASSVTPTGTGNSPLHF,TGTGCCAGCAGCGTAACCCCCACGGGGACGGGTAATTCACCCCTCCACTTT
NA,NA,TRBV9,TRBJ1-5,CASSPTGYSNQPQHF,TGTGCCAGCAGCCCTACAGGGTATAGCAATCAGCCCCAGCATTTT
NA,NA,TRBV12-3/TRBV12-4,TRBJ1-5,CASRSGGSQPQHF,TGTGCCAGCAGATCCGGGGGGAGTCAGCCCCAGCATTTT
TRBD2,NA,TRBV5-1,TRBJ2-7,CASSTIAGGSYEQYF,TGCGCCAGCAGCACCATAGCGGGAGGTTCCTACGAGCAGTACTTC
TRBD1,few,TRBV15,TRBJ2-5,CATSRDGDRGGETQYF,TGTGCCACCAGCAGAGATGGGGACAGGGGTGGAGAGACCCAGTACTTC
NA,NA,TRBV29-1,TRBJ2-3,CSARPKNTDTQYF,TGCAGCGCGAGACCCAAAAACACAGATACGCAGTATTTT
TRBD2,NA,TRBV4-3,TRBJ2-3,CASSQALLAGGRDTQYF,TGCGCCAGCAGCCAAGCCTTACTAGCGGGGGGGAGAGATACGCAGTATTTT
TRBD2,NA,TRBV10-3,TRBJ2-7,CAIMSGRGSYEQYF,TGTGCCATCATGTCGGGGAGGGGCTCCTACGAGCAGTACTTC
TRBD1,few,TRBV6-5,TRBJ1-2,CASSKWATGERGYTF,TGTGCCAGCAGTAAGTGGGCCACAGGGGAGCGTGGCTACACCTTC
TRBD2,NA,TRBV19,TRBJ2-7,CASSRITSSGRAYEQYF,TGTGCCAGTAGTAGGATCACGTCCAGCGGGAGGGCCTACGAGCAGTACTTC
NA,NA,TRBV10-3,TRBJ2-1,CAISESRAGTEQFF,TGTGCCATCAGTGAGTCAAGGGCGGGAACTGAGCAGTTCTTC
NA,NA,TRBV27,TRBJ1-6,CASSFGWTVDPPNSPLHF,TGTGCCAGCAGTTTCGGATGGACTGTGGACCCCCCTAATTCACCCCTCCACTTT